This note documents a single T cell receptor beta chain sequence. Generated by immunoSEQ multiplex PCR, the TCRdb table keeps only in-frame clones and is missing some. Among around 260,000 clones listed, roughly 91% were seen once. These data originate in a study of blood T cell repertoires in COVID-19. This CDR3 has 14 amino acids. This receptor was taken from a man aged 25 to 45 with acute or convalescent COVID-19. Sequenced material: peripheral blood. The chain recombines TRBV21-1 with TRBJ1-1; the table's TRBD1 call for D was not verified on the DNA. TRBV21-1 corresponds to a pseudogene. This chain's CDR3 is CASKNRGGVTEAFF. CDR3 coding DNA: TGTGCCAGCAAAAACAGGGGTGGGGTCACTGAAGCTTTCTTT.